The 17 T cell receptor beta chains below come from one sample, sequenced in a study of shared clonotypes between healthy human individuals. Some clones are missing from TCRdb's copy, which holds only in-frame ones; the method was immunoSEQ multiplex PCR. The table records roughly 1 million clones, about four fifths of them present only once. Specimen: memory CD4+ T cells from PBMCs. Subset of the sample: CD45RA-negative fraction. The receptors here all came from a man aged 18 to 29 in good health. Some clones in this sample may be carry-over from other donors' samples.

The rearrangement uses TRBV2 and TRBJ1-5; D is unresolved. V was clipped by 7 bases and J by 1 base, with 11 bases between them. The CDR3 consists of 14 residues. Germline V CDR1 and CDR2: SNHLY, FYNNEI. CDR3 amino acids: CASNAITSNQPQHF. The CDR3 DNA reads TGTGCCAGCAATGCCATCACGAGCAATCAGCCCCAGCATTTT.

J is TRBJ1-1 and V is TRBV7-2, with TRBD1 matching 9 bases. Per the germline V gene, CDR1 is SGHTA and CDR2 is FQGNSA. CDR3 length: 16 residues. The V segment lost 5 bases and the J segment 0 bases; nucleotides outside the gene matches: 7. CDR3 residues: CASSQTQGALNTEAFF. In DNA form, the CDR3 reads TGTGCCAGCAGCCAGACACAGGGGGCTTTGAACACTGAAGCTTTCTTT. Supplemented by reference TRBV7-2 and TRBJ1-1, the full variable domain reads GAGVSQSPSNKVTEKGKDVELRCDPISGHTALYWYRQSLGQGLEFLIYFQGNSAPDKSGLPSDRFSAERTGGSVSTLTIQRTQQEDSAVYLCASSQTQGALNTEAFFGQGTRLTVV.

This chain uses TRBV11-1 with TRBJ1-6; 11 nucleotides align to TRBD1. Losses at the gene ends were 5 bases for V and 0 bases for J; bases not matched to a gene: 3. Germline values: CDR1 SGHAT, CDR2 FQDESV (reference sequence). The CDR3 runs to 17 residues. In DNA form, the CDR3 reads TGTGCCAGCAGCCGTGGGACAGGGGGCTCCTATAATTCACCCCTCCACTTT. Its translation: CASSRGTGGSYNSPLHF.

The table lists this clone with many counts. The J gene is TRBJ1-1, the V gene TRBV2; D not certain. The germline V gene encodes CDR1 SNHLY and CDR2 FYNNEI. V lost 5 bases to trimming and J lost 5 bases, with 6 bases between them. The CDR3 length is 11 residues. In DNA form, the CDR3 reads TGTGCCAGCAGTTACCAGACTGAAGCTTTCTTT. Translating gives CASSYQTEAFF. Supplemented by reference TRBV2 and TRBJ1-1, the full variable domain reads EPEVTQTPSHQVTQMGQEVILRCVPISNHLYFYWYRQILGQKVEFLVSFYNNEISEKSEIFDDQFSVERPDGSNFTLKIRSTKLEDSAMYFCASSYQTEAFFGQGTRLTVV.

The chain couples TRBV29-1 to TRBJ2-5; 9 bases match TRBD1. Germline lookup yields CDR1 SQVTM and CDR2 ANQGSEA. The CDR3 has 14 residues. The ends lost 2 bases at V and 5 bases at J; junction bases unmatched: 6. CDR3 sequence reads: CSVEKTGGRETQYF. The DNA for the CDR3 is TGCAGCGTTGAAAAGACAGGGGGTCGGGAGACCCAGTACTTC. Variable domain in full (rest from reference TRBV29-1 and TRBJ2-5): SAVISQKPSRDICQRGTSLTIQCQVDSQVTMMFWYRQQPGQSLTLIATANQGSEATYESGFVIDKFPISRPNLTFSTLTVSNMSPEDSSIYLCSVEKTGGRETQYFGPGTRLLVL.

The V and J genes are TRBV6-1 and TRBJ1-5, with 10 bases lining up with TRBD1. The CDR3 runs to 18 residues. The germline V gene encodes CDR1 MNHNS and CDR2 SASEGT. With 2 bases clipped from V and 1 base from J, the junction kept 8 bases outside the gene matches. CDR3 amino acids: CASSERQGAFVSNQPQHF. In DNA, the CDR3 is TGTGCCAGCAGTGAAAGACAGGGGGCGTTCGTAAGCAATCAGCCCCAGCATTTT.

Comment on this clone: Possible read error: a much larger clone is one base away. J is TRBJ2-7 and V is TRBV6-1, with D hard to call. The CDR3 spans 11 residues. V gave up 6 bases and J gave up 3 bases, with 6 bases separating them. The germline gives CDR1 MNHNS, CDR2 SASEGT. DNA for the CDR3: TGTGCCAGCAGCTCCAACTACGAGCAGTACTTC. Its translation: CASSSNYEQYF.

The J gene is TRBJ2-2, the V gene TRBV18; 9 bases align to TRBD2. Trimming cost V 3 bases and J 6 bases; bases outside gene matches: 2. The CDR3 loop spans 14 amino acids. Germline CDR1 and CDR2: KGHSH and LQKENI. DNA for the CDR3: TGTGCCAGCTCACCCGGACTAGCGCCCGGGGAGCTGTTTTTT. Translated: CASSPGLAPGELFF. Supplemented by reference TRBV18 and TRBJ2-2, the full variable domain reads NAGVMQNPRHLVRRRGQEARLRCSPMKGHSHVYWYRQLPEEGLKFMVYLQKENIIDESGMPKERFSAEFPKEGPSILRIQQVVRGDSAAYFCASSPGLAPGELFFGEGSRLTVL.

This clone was counted once. V and J are TRBV7-9 and TRBJ2-3; D may be TRBD2 (5 bases). Germline V gene data show CDR1 as SEHNR and CDR2 as FQNEAQ (reference sequence). This CDR3 is 15 amino acids long. Trimming shortened V by 1 base and J by 2 bases, and 10 bases separated the two germline ends. The CDR3 DNA follows: TGTGCCAGCAGCTTAGGGGCAGCGGACACAGATACGCAGTATTTT. It encodes CASSLGAADTDTQYF.

This sequence joins TRBV27 and TRBJ2-7; 15 bases align to TRBD2. In germline, CDR1 is MNHEY, CDR2 SMNVEV (reference sequence). V lost 7 bases to trimming and J lost 2 bases; unmatched junction nucleotides: 3. This CDR3 region has 15 residues. In nucleotides, the CDR3 is TGTGCCAGCACCAGGACTAGCGGGAGGGCCTACGAGCAGTACTTC. As protein: CASTRTSGRAYEQYF.

A remark on this clone: The same CDR3 can be traced to other DNA sequences in this sample. The chain uses TRBV9 and TRBJ2-5, with a tentative D call TRBD1 (6 bases). CDR1 and CDR2 (germline): SGDLS, YYNGEE. Trimming removed 0 bases from V and 5 bases from J, with 8 bases in between. The length of the CDR3 is 13 residues. The chain's CDR3 is CASSVARGETQYF. DNA for the CDR3: TGTGCCAGCAGCGTAGCAAGGGGGGAGACCCAGTACTTC.

This clone was counted a few times. V is TRBV9 and J is TRBJ2-1, with 12 bases identical to TRBD2. CDR3 length: 16 amino acids. J gave up 9 bases and V 0 bases, and 7 bases lay outside the gene matches. Germline loops: CDR1 SGDLS, CDR2 YYNGEE. CDR3 loop: CASSVAGLAGLGEQFF. The CDR3 nucleotides read TGTGCCAGCAGCGTAGCCGGACTAGCGGGACTAGGTGAGCAGTTCTTC.

This clone has only a few counts. J is TRBJ2-3 and V is TRBV7-2; 11 bases map to TRBD2. The trim removed 0 bases at V and 3 bases at J, leaving 8 bases unmatched. Germline V gene lookup returns CDR1 SGHTA and CDR2 FQGNSA. The CDR3 has 18 amino acids. CDR3 in amino acids: CASSLARIAGGPTDTQYF. DNA of the CDR3: TGTGCCAGCAGCTTAGCTCGGATAGCGGGAGGGCCGACAGATACGCAGTATTTT.

The genes are TRBV5-1 and TRBJ2-2, with no clear D. The CDR3 spans 11 residues. CDR1 and CDR2 from the germline V gene are SGHRS and YFSETQ. V shed 7 bases and J shed 6 bases, with 7 bases lying between them. The CDR3 here is CASRVSGELFF. Here the CDR3 DNA reads TGCGCCAGCCGAGTCTCCGGGGAGCTGTTTTTT.

Comment on this clone: Other DNA sequences from this sample encode an identical CDR3 as well. CDR3 protein: CASSSPGQGYEQYF. CDR3 coding DNA: TGTGCCAGCAGCTCTCCGGGACAGGGCTACGAGCAGTACTTC. V usage is TRBV7-2 and J usage is TRBJ2-7, with TRBD1 identical over 9 bases. CDR1 is SGHTA and CDR2 is FQGNSA in the germline V gene. V was clipped by 4 bases and J by 3 bases; unmatched bases: 4. This CDR3 is 14 amino acids long.

V and J are TRBV6-5 and TRBJ2-2; 9 positions agree with TRBD1. V dropped 2 bases and J dropped 6; count of bases not matched to a gene: 4. CDR1 MNHEY and CDR2 SVGAGI come from the germline V gene. The CDR3 totals 15 residues. The CDR3 DNA sequence: TGTGCCAGCAGTTACATACAGGGGGCGGCCGGGGAGCTGTTTTTT. This gives the protein CASSYIQGAAGELFF.

The chain couples TRBV7-3 to TRBJ2-7; 9 bases are a match to TRBD1. The CDR3 loop spans 16 amino acids. The V gene end was trimmed by 2 bases and the J gene end by 6 bases; junction bases not matched to a gene: 11. Germline assignment: CDR1 SGHTA and CDR2 FQGTGA. CDR3 in amino acids: CASSLAAGTGFSEQYF. Here the CDR3 DNA reads TGTGCCAGCAGCTTAGCGGCCGGGACAGGGTTCAGCGAGCAGTACTTC.